This TCR beta chain was observed in a study of cytomegalovirus exposure and HLA in healthy donors. Both 60 Vbeta primers and 13 Jbeta primers went into the PCR. The assay was immunoSEQ multiplex PCR, and TCRdb's table has in-frame clones only and misses some. This sample has 70,000 to 80,000 clones, with roughly 82% found just once. V lost 1 base to trimming and J lost 5 bases; unmatched junction nucleotides: 3. The CDR3 spans 14 residues. In germline, CDR1 is SGHNT, CDR2 YYREEE (reference sequence). The receptor's source is a man between 18 and 35 years old in good health and CMV-seronegative. Sequences were obtained from PBMCs. The chain employs TRBV5-4 and TRBJ2-5; 9 bases fit TRBD1. CDR3 DNA sequence: TGTGCCAGCAGCTTGACAGGGGGCTGGGAGACCCAGTACTTC. Protein product: CASSLTGGWETQYF.